Following are 32 T cell receptor beta chains from one sample sequenced in a study of CD8 T cells in Susac syndrome (dated by TCRdb to the late 2010s). The library was generated by the immunoSEQ multiplex PCR assay. RNA was extracted using the RNeasy kit, and roughly 0.5 to 1 microgram was reverse transcribed with random hexamers. TCRdb passed the public sequencing reads through fastp at Q25 and MiXCR, retaining productive beta sequences. Entries that share a CDR3 protein sequence are merged under the most common genes and DNA. This sample is represented by around 200,000 distinct CDR3 sequences; approximately 96% of them were singletons. Approximately 0.1% of the sample is held by the ten biggest clonotypes. The sequencing sample was made of CD4+ T cells from PBMCs. Receptors were obtained from a human donor with multiple sclerosis.

The rearrangement links TRBV6-1 to TRBJ2-2, with unresolved D. CDR1 and CDR2 (germline): MNHNS, SASEGT. The V end lost 6 bases, the J end lost 5 bases, and 4 bases lay between the germline ends. The CDR3 totals 11 residues. CDR3 amino acids: CASRQTGELFF. As DNA, the CDR3 is TGTGCCAGCAGGCAGACCGGGGAGCTGTTTTTT.

The V and J genes are TRBV13 and TRBJ2-6, with D unclear. This CDR3 comprises 14 residues. Germline V gene data show CDR1 as PRHDT and CDR2 as FYEKMQ (reference sequence). The ends were cut back, 8 bases at V and 4 bases at J, with 12 bases in the middle. The CDR3 nucleotides read TGTGCCAGCCGGCCCGCTGCCGGGGCCAACGTCCTGACTTTC. Its translation is CASRPAAGANVLTF.

This clonotype has only one observation. The chain has TRBV7-2 and TRBJ1-2; D may be TRBD1 (6 bases). The length of the CDR3 is 15 residues. The germline V and J ends were trimmed by 3 bases and 1 base, with 12 bases remaining between them. The germline V gene has CDR1 SGHTA and CDR2 FQGNSA. CDR3 bases: TGTGCCAGCAGCTTCGGGACATGGATTAACTATGGCTACACCTTC. It specifies CASSFGTWINYGYTF.

This CDR3 is CSVDTTGDTEAFF. The CDR3 region has the DNA TGCAGCGTTGATACGACAGGAGACACTGAAGCTTTCTTT. The rearrangement joins TRBV29-1 to TRBJ1-1; D perhaps matches TRBD1 (6 bases). Germline CDR1 SQVTM, CDR2 ANQGSEA. V was cut by 3 bases and J by 3 bases, with 11 bases left in between. CDR3 length: 13 residues.

The genes are TRBV30 and TRBJ2-5; D unclear. The germline gives CDR1 GTSNPN, CDR2 SVGIG (reference sequence). Trimming removed 0 bases from V and 2 bases from J, with 10 bases in between. The CDR3 is 14 amino acids. As DNA, the CDR3 is TGTGCCTGGAGTGTACAGAGTTTTCAAGAGACCCAGTACTTC. Translation: CAWSVQSFQETQYF.

V and J are TRBV7-8 and TRBJ1-1; D remains ambiguous. Trimming pared 1 base from V and 1 base from J, leaving 7 bases between. The CDR3 totals 14 residues. Per the germline V gene, CDR1 is SGHVS and CDR2 is FQNEAQ. The CDR3 DNA reads as TGTGCCAGCAGCTTAGGGGGATCGAACACTGAAGCTTTCTTT. It encodes CASSLGGSNTEAFF.

The chain recombines TRBV5-4 with TRBJ1-1; D might be TRBD1 (6 bases). There are 14 residues in the CDR3. CDR1 is SGHNT, CDR2 YYREEE, per germline (reference sequence). Between the trimmed V and J ends, which lost 2 bases and 9 bases, there was a span of 17 bases. CDR3 region: CASSFGMVRGQAFF. Here the CDR3 DNA reads TGTGCCAGCAGCTTTGGCATGGTCCGGGGGCAAGCTTTCTTT.

V and J are TRBV4-1 and TRBJ1-4, with D maybe TRBD1 (5 bases). Trimming stripped 0 bases from V and 8 bases from J, with 22 bases between. The CDR3 length is 18 residues. CDR1 and CDR2 from the germline V gene are MGHRA and YSYEKL. The CDR3 region is CASSQDPDKHGRDEKLFF. The DNA for the CDR3 is TGCGCCAGCAGCCAAGACCCAGACAAGCACGGTCGGGACGAAAAACTGTTTTTT.

The gene calls are TRBV30 and TRBJ1-1; D gene unclear. The CDR3 is 13 amino acids. Trimming took 0 bases from V and 0 from J, leaving 5 bases between them. The germline V gene encodes CDR1 GTSNPN and CDR2 SVGIG (reference sequence). The CDR3 region is CAWSVRLNTEAFF. The CDR3 nucleotides are TGTGCCTGGAGTGTCCGATTGAACACTGAAGCTTTCTTT.

The chain combines TRBV6-6 with TRBJ2-2, with D hard to call. CDR3 length equals 11 residues. Germline V gene sequence: CDR1 MNHNY, CDR2 SVGAGI (reference sequence). The germline V and J ends were trimmed by 10 bases and 5 bases, with 8 bases remaining between them. The DNA for the CDR3 is TGTGCCACATTCAAGACCGGGGAGCTGTTTTTT. It is translated as CATFKTGELFF.

The chain uses TRBV4-3 and TRBJ1-1; unclear D gene. CDR1 is LGHNA, CDR2 YSLEER, per germline. V lost 0 bases and J 1 base, leaving 9 bases between the germline ends. This CDR3 comprises 15 residues. The CDR3 protein is CASSQDTQKNTEAFF. Written as DNA, the CDR3 is TGCGCCAGCAGCCAAGATACCCAGAAGAACACTGAAGCTTTCTTT.

The chain is built from TRBV20-1 and TRBJ2-5; D is unclear. V lost 3 bases, J lost 5 bases, and 7 bases lay in between. The CDR3 contains 11 residues. Germline CDR1 DFQATT, CDR2 SNEGSKA (reference sequence). CDR3 nucleotides: TGCAGTGCTAGCCGTTTGGAGACCCAGTACTTC. Translated: CSASRLETQYF.

The chain is built from TRBV6-2 or TRBV6-3 and TRBJ2-2; unclear D gene. V lost 0 bases and J lost 1, with 6 bases in between. From germline, CDR1 is MNHEY and CDR2 SVGEGT. The CDR3 consists of 15 residues. The CDR3 sequence: CASSYSAGNTGELFF. The CDR3 DNA follows: TGTGCCAGCAGTTACTCGGCAGGGAACACCGGGGAGCTGTTTTTT.

The V gene is TRBV16, the J gene TRBJ2-1, with 10 bases lining up with TRBD2. Trimming cost V 4 bases and J 3 bases; bases outside gene matches: 3. The length of the CDR3 is 15 residues. Germline V gene sequence: CDR1 KGHSY, CDR2 FQNENV. The CDR3 sequence: CASSRLAGDYNEQFF. CDR3 bases: TGTGCCAGCAGCCGCCTAGCGGGGGACTACAATGAGCAGTTCTTC.

The chain carries TRBV3-1 and TRBJ1-1; D possibly corresponds to TRBD1 (5 bases). CDR1 LGHDT and CDR2 YNNKEL come from the germline V gene (reference sequence). Trimming pared 1 base from V and 3 bases from J, leaving 12 bases between. The CDR3 has 15 amino acids. CDR3 in DNA: TGTGCCAGCAGCCAAGGCCAGGGTATAGACACTGAAGCTTTCTTT. This sequence encodes CASSQGQGIDTEAFF.

This clonotype showed up just once. The chain combines TRBV12-3 or TRBV12-4 with TRBJ2-5, with 11 bases identical to TRBD2. The ends lost 2 bases at V and 5 bases at J; junction bases unmatched: 13. The CDR3 sequence is 18 residues long. CDR3 in amino acids: CASSLRMTSGDARETQYF. The CDR3 nucleotides read TGTGCCAGCAGTTTAAGGATGACTAGCGGGGACGCTCGGGAGACCCAGTACTTC.

The chain couples TRBV28 to TRBJ1-1, with D possibly TRBD1 on 5 matching bases. V was pared by 1 base and J by 0 bases, with 12 bases between. This CDR3 is 16 amino acids long. CDR1 is MDHEN and CDR2 is SYDVKM in the germline V gene. The CDR3: CASSLFQGLMNTEAFF. CDR3 nucleotides: TGTGCCAGCAGTTTATTCCAGGGTCTTATGAACACTGAAGCTTTCTTT.

The chain recombines TRBV30 with TRBJ1-1; D gene unclear. Germline assignment: CDR1 GTSNPN and CDR2 SVGIG (reference sequence). This CDR3 comprises 11 residues. V dropped 1 base and J dropped 14 bases, with 14 bases sitting between them. DNA of the CDR3: TGTGCCTGGAGTGCAGGAGGGATTGGGTTCTTT. Its translation: CAWSAGGIGFF.

The chain couples TRBV30 to TRBJ1-3, with 7 positions matching TRBD1. There are 15 residues in the CDR3. Germline V gene data show CDR1 as GTSNPN and CDR2 as SVGIG (reference sequence). Trimming took 1 base from V and 1 from J; bases not matched to a gene: 4. CDR3 region: CAWSARGQSGNTIYF. The CDR3 nucleotides are TGTGCCTGGAGTGCCCGGGGACAGTCTGGAAACACCATATATTTT.

The rearrangement joins TRBV5-6 to TRBJ2-7, with TRBD1 identical over 11 bases. Germline values: CDR1 SGHDT, CDR2 YYEEEE. The CDR3 length is 15 residues. With V trimmed by 3 bases and J by 6 bases, 8 bases remained unmatched. CDR3 in DNA: TGTGCCAGCAGCTCCCCGGGACAGGGGGTGTTCGAGCAGTACTTC. Translation gives CASSSPGQGVFEQYF.

This chain uses TRBV2 with TRBJ2-7; a possible D gene is TRBD2 (6 bases). Trimming stripped 5 bases from V and 2 bases from J, with 13 bases between. The CDR3 covers 14 residues. Germline values: CDR1 SNHLY, CDR2 FYNNEI. In DNA, the CDR3 is TGTGCCAGCAGTAATGGCGGGGCTACCTACGAGCAGTACTTC. Protein sequence: CASSNGGATYEQYF. Using reference TRBV2 and TRBJ2-7 for the parts outside the CDR3, the full variable domain is EPEVTQTPSHQVTQMGQEVILRCVPISNHLYFYWYRQILGQKVEFLVSFYNNEISEKSEIFDDQFSVERPDGSNFTLKIRSTKLEDSAMYFCASSNGGATYEQYFGPGTRLTVT.

The chain uses TRBV20-1 and TRBJ2-7; no reliable D call. The germline gives CDR1 DFQATT, CDR2 SNEGSKA (reference sequence). The CDR3 extends over 13 amino acids. With 3 bases removed from V and 0 bases from J, the gap between germline ends came to 9 bases. The CDR3 DNA sequence: TGCAGTGCTAGTCCACGGAGCTCCTACGAGCAGTACTTC. Encoded protein: CSASPRSSYEQYF.

In its sample, this clonotype was seen a few times. This rearrangement joins TRBV29-1 to TRBJ1-1; 9 positions agree with TRBD1. J gave up 4 bases and V 5 bases, and 2 bases lay outside the gene matches. The CDR3 has 12 residues. The germline V gene encodes CDR1 SQVTM and CDR2 ANQGSEA. CDR3 nucleotides: TGCAGCGTTTTGACAGGGGGCACTGAAGCTTTCTTT. Translating it yields CSVLTGGTEAFF.

The V gene is TRBV29-1, the J gene TRBJ2-7, with D perhaps TRBD2 (5 bases). Germline V gene data show CDR1 as SQVTM and CDR2 as ANQGSEA. V lost 4 bases, J lost 3 bases, and 13 bases lay in between. The CDR3 consists of 13 residues. CDR3 sequence: CSVGEFVGYEQYF. The CDR3 nucleotides are TGCAGCGTTGGGGAGTTTGTCGGCTACGAGCAGTACTTC.

This clonotype came up once. This chain uses TRBV20-1 with TRBJ1-6; unclear D gene. Germline loops: CDR1 DFQATT, CDR2 SNEGSKA (reference sequence). The CDR3 runs 16 residues. The ends were cut back, 2 bases at V and 4 bases at J, with 15 bases in the middle. Written as DNA, the CDR3 is TGCAGTGCTAGACTTACAGTTCCTCCTTATAATTCACCCCTCCACTTT. This translates into CSARLTVPPYNSPLHF.

The chain combines TRBV12-3 or TRBV12-4 with TRBJ1-2; D is undetermined. The V gene lost 5 bases and the J gene lost 4 bases, with 20 bases spanning the gap. The CDR3 runs 16 residues. CDR3 protein: CASSPQGRARSYGYTF. The CDR3 nucleotides read TGTGCCAGCAGTCCCCAAGGCCGGGCGAGATCCTATGGCTACACCTTC.

This clonotype was counted only a few times. The genes are TRBV3-1 and TRBJ2-5; D gene uncertain. The CDR3 runs 12 residues. The ends were cut back, 5 bases at V and 5 bases at J, with 9 bases in the middle. CDR1 and CDR2 from the germline V gene are LGHDT and YNNKEL (reference sequence). CDR3 region: CASSFLQETQYF. CDR3 nucleotide sequence: TGTGCCAGCAGCTTTCTGCAGGAGACCCAGTACTTC.

The chain couples TRBV15 to TRBJ1-1; D call uncertain. Germline CDR1 reads LNHNV; CDR2 reads YYDKDF (reference sequence). V lost 0 bases and J 8 bases, leaving 7 bases between the germline ends. This CDR3 region has 12 residues. This chain's CDR3 is CATSRDGREAFF. CDR3 nucleotide sequence: TGTGCCACCAGCAGAGATGGCAGGGAAGCTTTCTTT.

Comment on this clonotype: A junction boundary mismatches the germline segment, possibly from a read error. The gene calls are TRBV6-2 or TRBV6-3 and TRBJ1-2; D not certain. The CDR3 runs 10 residues. Germline-derived CDR1 and CDR2 are MNHEY and SVGEGT. CDR3 in amino acids: CASRELTPYF. The DNA for the CDR3 is TGTGCCAGCAGAGAACTTACACCCTATTTC.

The rearrangement joins TRBV28 to TRBJ1-2; D gene ambiguous. The germline CDR1 and CDR2 sequences are MDHEN and SYDVKM. Deletions cut 3 bases from V and 4 bases from J, with 9 bases between. The CDR3 runs to 13 residues. The DNA of the CDR3 is TGTGCCAGCAGTTTCGGCGCGGTCTATGGCTACACCTTC. Translating it yields CASSFGAVYGYTF.

The chain recombines TRBV28 with TRBJ2-7; D gene uncertain. This CDR3 comprises 15 residues. CDR1 and CDR2 (germline): MDHEN, SYDVKM. V was pared by 5 bases and J by 3 bases, with 17 bases between. In DNA, the CDR3 is TGTGCCAGCAGTCGGCAGCCTTTGATAAGCTACGAGCAGTACTTC. Residues: CASSRQPLISYEQYF.

This chain uses TRBV23-1 with TRBJ1-2; no clear D gene. Being an ORF, TRBV23-1 has a function that is uncertain. The CDR3 is 14 residues long. The germline V and J ends were trimmed by 3 bases and 3 bases, with 11 bases remaining between them. The CDR3 region is CASSHRDVHYGYTF. CDR3 nucleotide sequence: TGCGCCAGCAGTCATCGCGACGTCCACTATGGCTACACCTTC.